Sequencing of this T cell receptor beta chain was carried out in a study of cytomegalovirus exposure and HLA in healthy donors. 13 Jbeta primers and 60 Vbeta primers were used for the PCR. Libraries were prepared by immunoSEQ multiplex PCR; TCRdb keeps only in-frame clonotypes and omits some of them. The top ten clones hold 2% to 2.5% of a sample with over 95,000 clones, approximately 76% of them seen once. The CDR3 runs to 18 residues. Trimming took 0 bases from V and 8 from J, leaving 21 bases between them. Per germline, CDR1 SGHDT and CDR2 YYEEEE. The sequenced sample consisted of PBMCs. V and J are TRBV5-6 and TRBJ1-6; D is perhaps TRBD1 (6 bases). The sequence derives from a man aged 40-49 years in good health and CMV-seronegative. As DNA, the CDR3 is TGTGCCAGCAGCTTGGATATCGGGGGGGCTTTCGAATATTCACCCCTCCACTTT. Amino acids: CASSLDIGGAFEYSPLHF. Looking up the rest from reference TRBV5-6 and TRBJ1-6 gives the full variable domain: DAGVTQSPTHLIKTRGQQVTLRCSPKSGHDTVSWYQQALGQGPQFIFQYYEEEERQRGNFPDRFSGHQFPNYSSELNVNALLLGDSALYLCASSLDIGGAFEYSPLHFGNGTRLTVT.